The source of this TCR beta chain is a study of post-analysis software for immune sequencing data. Findings and limits, study-wide: Patients had higher frequencies than controls of four to six TRBV segments, including TRBV5-6, TRBV5-1 and TRBV20-1.

This clonotype was counted only a few times. Its target is unknown. Germline CDR1 reads MDHEN; CDR2 reads SYDVKM. CDR3 size: 13 residues. Trimming removed 7 bases at V and 0 bases at J, with 9 bases between. Unique molecular identifiers had been added to the TCR beta cDNA libraries. Input amounts of roughly 1 to 10 million T cells were used. These gave approximately 500,000 cDNA molecules, so each molecule approximated one T cell. TCRdb reprocessed the PCR reads with MiXCR, giving one entry per CDR3 protein. This table holds under 200,000 distinct CDR3 sequences, 25% to 35% found once. The sequenced sample was blood. The clonotype originates from a girl under 18 with multiple sclerosis. This chain uses TRBV28 with TRBJ1-1; D is unclear. The CDR3 loop is CASTRQLNTEAFF. The DNA for the CDR3 is TGTGCCAGCACTCGGCAGCTGAACACTGAAGCTTTCTTT.